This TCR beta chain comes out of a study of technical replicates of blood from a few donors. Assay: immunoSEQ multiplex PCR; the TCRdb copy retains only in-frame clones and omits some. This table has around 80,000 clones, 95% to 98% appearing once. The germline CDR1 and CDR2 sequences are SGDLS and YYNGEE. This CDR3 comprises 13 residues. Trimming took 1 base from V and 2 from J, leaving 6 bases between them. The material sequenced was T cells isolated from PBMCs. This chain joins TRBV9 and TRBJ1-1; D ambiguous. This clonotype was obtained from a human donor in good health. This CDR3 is CASSVQVNTEAFF. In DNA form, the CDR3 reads TGTGCCAGCAGCGTACAGGTTAACACTGAAGCTTTCTTT.